This T cell receptor (beta chain) was recovered during a study of STAT3 mutations in large granular lymphocyte leukemia. At the level of the study: More than half of T-LGLL patients received immunosuppressive therapy.

TCRdb's table, derived via immunoSEQ multiplex PCR, lists solely in-frame clones and lacks some. The repertoire holds more than 25,000 clones, with about 80% as singletons. Worth noting for this clone: Antigen specificity is unknown.

Per germline, CDR1 KGHSH and CDR2 LQKENI. The CDR3 loop spans 15 amino acids. V gave up 3 bases and J gave up 6 bases, with 14 bases separating them. The study, taken as a whole, reports: In T-cell large granular lymphocyte leukemia, about half of patients showed multiple immunodominant subclonotypes.

This receptor was obtained from a woman aged 45-65 years with T-cell large granular lymphocyte leukemia. Some clones in this sample may be carry-over from other donors' samples. The chain is built from TRBV18 and TRBJ1-4; D remains unclear. Material for sequencing was peripheral blood mononuclear cells. CDR3 DNA sequence: TGTGCCAGCTCACCCGTATTGGGGTCGGATGAAAAACTGTTTTTT. It encodes CASSPVLGSDEKLFF.